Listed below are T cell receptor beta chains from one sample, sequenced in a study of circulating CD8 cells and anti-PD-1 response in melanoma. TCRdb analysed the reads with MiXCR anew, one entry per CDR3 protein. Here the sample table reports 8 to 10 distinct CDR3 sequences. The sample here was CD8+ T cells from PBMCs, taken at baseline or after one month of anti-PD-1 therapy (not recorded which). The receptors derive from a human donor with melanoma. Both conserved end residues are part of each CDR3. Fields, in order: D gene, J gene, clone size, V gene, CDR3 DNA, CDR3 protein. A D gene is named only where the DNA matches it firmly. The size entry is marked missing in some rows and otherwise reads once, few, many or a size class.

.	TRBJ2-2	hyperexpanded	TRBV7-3	TGTGCCAGCGGTCGTAAGATCGGGGAGCTGTTTTTT	CASGRKIGELFF
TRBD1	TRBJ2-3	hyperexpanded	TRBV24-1	TGTGCCACCCCGCAGGGGGCTAAACCAGATACGCAGTATTTT	CATPQGAKPDTQYF
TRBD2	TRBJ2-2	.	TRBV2	TGTGCCAGCAGTGAATTACCTAGCGGGAACACCGGGGAGCTGTTTTTC	CASSELPSGNTGELFF